The present entry profiles one TCR beta chain with its context. Assay: immunoSEQ multiplex PCR; the TCRdb copy retains only in-frame clones and omits some. The repertoire holds 150,000 to 200,000 clones, with around 87% as singletons. This sample stems from a study of blood T cell repertoires in COVID-19. The CDR3 extends over 15 amino acids. CDR1 is SGHVS and CDR2 is FNYEAQ in the germline V gene. V gave up 4 bases and J gave up 5 bases; unmatched junction bases: 5. Material: peripheral blood. The sequence was collected from a man aged 18 to 29 with active or convalescent COVID-19. The chain carries TRBV7-6 and TRBJ2-2; 9 nucleotides agree with TRBD1. CDR3 coding DNA: TGTGCCAGCAGCTGGGGACAGGGTAGAACCGGGGAGCTGTTTTTT. This encodes CASSWGQGRTGELFF. Full variable domain (outside the CDR3, taken from reference TRBV7-6 and TRBJ2-2): GAGVSQSPRYKVTKRGQDVALRCDPISGHVSLYWYRQALGQGPEFLTYFNYEAQQDKSGLPNDRFSAERPEGSISTLTIQRTEQRDSAMYRCASSWGQGRTGELFFGEGSRLTVL.